A selection of T cell receptor beta chains follows, all from one sample in a study of cytomegalovirus exposure and HLA in healthy donors. Using immunoSEQ multiplex PCR, the repertoire was profiled, and TCRdb retains in-frame clones only, with some absent. The sample has fewer than 200,000 clones, about 86% seen once. The sample was PBMCs. All receptors come from a woman in her twenties or thirties in good health and CMV-seronegative. CDR3s leave out the opening cysteine and the closing phenylalanine or tryptophan.

V: TRBV9; J: TRBJ2-5; CDR3: ASSVGVAGGLETQY
V: TRBV15; J: TRBJ2-3; CDR3: ATSRDWASGINTDTQY
V: TRBV29-1; J: TRBJ1-2; CDR3: SVTGNYGYT
V: TRBV25-1; J: TRBJ2-1; CDR3: ASSELPSGGRKDSEQF
V: TRBV19; J: TRBJ2-5; CDR3: ASSIQTGGETQY
V: TRBV7-2; J: TRBJ2-5; CDR3: ASSLVGKGQGMGTQY
V: TRBV7-2; J: TRBJ1-1; CDR3: ASSLEGQGRTEAF
V: TRBV2; J: TRBJ2-2; CDR3: ASRDRSNTGELF
V: TRBV4-3; J: TRBJ1-4; CDR3: ASSQENSEKLF
V: TRBV2; J: TRBJ1-1; CDR3: ASSDLINTEAF
V: TRBV27; J: TRBJ1-5; CDR3: ASSRNGKPQH
V: TRBV5-1; J: TRBJ1-2; CDR3: ASSLDRGGYGYT
V: TRBV27; J: TRBJ2-1; CDR3: ASRGATSGRASSYNEQF
V: TRBV18; J: TRBJ2-1; CDR3: ASSPKDIYHNEQF
V: TRBV6-1; J: TRBJ2-5; CDR3: ASTRETQY
V: TRBV9; J: TRBJ2-2; CDR3: ASSVASGSFTGELF
V: TRBV28; J: TRBJ2-2; CDR3: ASSLFKGDPGELF
V: TRBV9; J: TRBJ1-1; CDR3: ASSRQYNTEAF
V: TRBV9; J: TRBJ2-1; CDR3: ASSNKKTSSSYNEQF
V: TRBV28; J: TRBJ1-5; CDR3: ASSGGTGGINQPQH
V: TRBV27; J: TRBJ2-3; CDR3: ASRNPRGGGKDTQY
V: TRBV28; J: TRBJ2-7; CDR3: ASSLLSGGSSREQY
V: TRBV15; J: TRBJ2-1; CDR3: ATSSHQLGREQF
V: TRBV10-3; J: TRBJ2-7; CDR3: AISRLGTGHEQY